Shown below are 21 T cell receptor beta chains from a single sample sequenced in a study of naive and memory T cell subsets. Both TRBC1 and TRBC2 were covered by a beta constant-region primer of two equimolar oligonucleotides. TCRdb called the UMI-ligation and nested PCR reads again in MiXCR, with one record for every CDR3 protein. The data hold 37,000 or so distinct CDR3 sequences, with about 14% observed a single time. Material for sequencing was effector memory CD4+ T cells from blood. As for subset: effector memory, CD45RA- CD27-. These receptors were collected from a human donor in good health.

The rearrangement joins TRBV11-2 to TRBJ2-6; no clear D gene. V lost 1 base and J lost 0, with 7 bases in between. This CDR3 has 16 amino acids. CDR1 is SGHAT and CDR2 is FQNNGV in the germline V gene. The CDR3 nucleotides are TGTGCCAGCAGCTTAGTTAGGGTCTCTGGGGCCAACGTCCTGACTTTC. Translation: CASSLVRVSGANVLTF.

The sample holds many counts of this clonotype. The gene calls are TRBV2 and TRBJ1-1, with 7 bases lining up with TRBD1. The CDR3 is made up of 14 amino acids. Looked up from germline, CDR1 is SNHLY and CDR2 is FYNNEI. Losses at the gene ends were 4 bases for V and 1 base for J; bases not matched to a gene: 3. The CDR3, as DNA: TGTGCCAGCAGTGGGGGACAGAGGAACACTGAAGCTTTCTTT. Residues: CASSGGQRNTEAFF.

The V and J genes are TRBV5-1 and TRBJ2-2; 12 bases agree with TRBD2. The CDR3 has 17 residues. After removal of 4 bases from V and 5 bases from J, the junction contained 9 bases not matched to a gene. The germline CDR1 and CDR2 sequences are SGHRS and YFSETQ. The CDR3, as DNA: TGCGCCAGCAGCCTGAGATCACTAGCGGGAGGAACCGGGGAGCTGTTTTTT. Protein product: CASSLRSLAGGTGELFF.

The rearrangement joins TRBV20-1 to TRBJ2-5; D ambiguous. V lost 5 bases and J 0 bases, leaving 7 bases between the germline ends. The CDR3 loop spans 12 amino acids. Germline-derived CDR1 and CDR2 are DFQATT and SNEGSKA (reference sequence). The CDR3 spells CSADPYQETQYF. For the CDR3, the DNA is TGCAGTGCTGACCCCTACCAAGAGACCCAGTACTTC.

The chain couples TRBV4-2 to TRBJ2-3; 9 bases map to TRBD2. Losses at the gene ends were 0 bases for V and 7 bases for J; bases not matched to a gene: 8. The CDR3 consists of 16 residues. Germline lookup yields CDR1 LGHNA and CDR2 YNFKEQ. The CDR3 spells CASSQEWLAGSNTQYF. As DNA, the CDR3 is TGTGCCAGCAGCCAAGAGTGGCTAGCGGGATCAAATACGCAGTATTTT.

This clonotype turned up a few times. The genes are TRBV18 and TRBJ2-2, with 7 bases aligning to TRBD1. Trimming at V came to 1 base and at J to 10 bases, leaving 3 bases not matched to a gene. The CDR3 has 13 residues. From germline, CDR1 is KGHSH and CDR2 LQKENI. The CDR3 region has the DNA TGTGCCAGCTCACCACGACAGGGCGAGGAGCTGTTTTTT. Its translation is CASSPRQGEELFF.

V is TRBV9 and J is TRBJ2-1; perhaps TRBD2 as D (6 bases). With 0 bases removed from V and 3 bases from J, the gap between germline ends came to 13 bases. CDR3 length: 16 amino acids. Germline CDR1 reads SGDLS; CDR2 reads YYNGEE. The CDR3 bases are TGTGCCAGCAGCGTAGACGGGGGTGTGGGCTACAATGAGCAGTTCTTC. Its translation: CASSVDGGVGYNEQFF.

By sample fraction, this clonotype is medium-sized (0.01 to 0.1%). The J gene is TRBJ2-5, the V gene TRBV10-3; D may be TRBD2 (5 bases). CDR1 is ENHRY and CDR2 is SYGVKD in the germline V gene. Trimming shortened V by 8 bases and J by 5 bases, and 15 bases separated the two germline ends. This CDR3 is 13 amino acids long. The CDR3 is CAIRVGDTETQYF. In DNA, the CDR3 is TGTGCCATCCGGGTGGGAGATACGGAGACCCAGTACTTC.

The CDR3 protein is CASSSRLSGELFF. CDR3 nucleotide sequence: TGTGCCAGCAGCTCCCGACTCTCCGGGGAGCTGTTTTTT. J is TRBJ2-2 and V is TRBV5-6; D gene uncertain. This CDR3 region has 13 residues. Germline CDR1 SGHDT, CDR2 YYEEEE. V lost 3 bases, J lost 6 bases, and 9 bases lay in between.

This clonotype was observed a handful of times. V gene TRBV2 combines with J gene TRBJ1-5; D is possibly TRBD1 (6 bases). This CDR3 is built from 13 residues. The germline V and J ends were trimmed by 6 bases and 4 bases, with 10 bases remaining between them. Germline CDR1 and CDR2: SNHLY and FYNNEI. The CDR3 protein is CASSETGNQPQHF. Written as DNA, the CDR3 is TGTGCCAGCAGCGAGACAGGTAATCAGCCCCAGCATTTT. Full variable domain (rest looked up from reference TRBV2 and TRBJ1-5): EPEVTQTPSHQVTQMGQEVILRCVPISNHLYFYWYRQILGQKVEFLVSFYNNEISEKSEIFDDQFSVERPDGSNFTLKIRSTKLEDSAMYFCASSETGNQPQHFGDGTRLSIL.

The rearrangement joins TRBV4-1 to TRBJ2-7; D may be TRBD1 or TRBD2 (6 bases each). The CDR3 totals 15 residues. Germline-derived CDR1 and CDR2 are MGHRA and YSYEKL. The germline V and J ends were trimmed by 2 bases and 7 bases, with 18 bases remaining between them. This chain's CDR3 is CASSQPRGLRREQYF. CDR3 DNA: TGCGCCAGCAGCCAACCTCGGGGGCTCCGGAGGGAGCAGTACTTC.

This clonotype was counted only a few times. CDR3 protein: CASSKKPGGEAFF. In nucleotides, the CDR3 is TGTGCCAGCAGCAAAAAACCAGGGGGCGAAGCTTTCTTT. The chain has TRBV21-1 and TRBJ1-1; the D call TRBD1 from the table was never checked on the DNA. TRBV21-1 is reported as a pseudogene. The CDR3 spans 13 residues.

This clonotype was counted many times. The chain links TRBV18 to TRBJ2-1; D not resolved. Trimming stripped 6 bases from V and 8 bases from J, with 8 bases between. The CDR3 length is 11 residues. Per germline, CDR1 KGHSH and CDR2 LQKENI. The CDR3 DNA is TGTGCCAGCTCCCCTCAGGATGAGCAGTTCTTC. Protein: CASSPQDEQFF.

This clonotype has just a few counts. The chain is built from TRBV20-1 and TRBJ2-1; TRBD2 matches 9 bases. V was clipped by 0 bases and J by 15 bases; unmatched bases: 12. The germline V gene encodes CDR1 DFQATT and CDR2 SNEGSKA (reference sequence). The CDR3 is 14 amino acids. CDR3 bases: TGCAGTGCTAGAGATCTCATGGCGGGACTAGCCGCGTTCTTC. Protein product: CSARDLMAGLAAFF.

This clonotype appeared a few times. The chain carries TRBV6-6 and TRBJ1-2; D unresolved. The CDR3 has 13 amino acids. The germline gives CDR1 MNHNY, CDR2 SVGAGI (reference sequence). V was cut by 7 bases and J by 4 bases, with 13 bases left in between. CDR3 bases: TGTGCCAGCAAGAGTCCGGGAACCTATGGCTACACCTTC. As protein: CASKSPGTYGYTF.

This chain links TRBV6-2 or TRBV6-3 with TRBJ2-1; 9 bases map to TRBD2. With 4 bases clipped from V and 7 bases from J, the junction kept 14 bases outside the gene matches. Germline values: CDR1 MNHEY, CDR2 SVGEGT. This CDR3 is built from 17 residues. The CDR3 nucleotides are TGTGCCAGCAGTTCCTATTTCGGACTAGCGTCGGTTAATGAGCAGTTCTTC. Amino acid sequence: CASSSYFGLASVNEQFF.

The chain carries TRBV27 and TRBJ1-1, with D maybe TRBD1 (6 bases). The CDR3 sequence is 14 residues long. Germline lookup yields CDR1 MNHEY and CDR2 SMNVEV (reference sequence). V was clipped by 6 bases and J by 5 bases, with 16 bases between them. The DNA for the CDR3 is TGTGCCAGCAGCCATACTACAGGGAATACTGAAGCTTTCTTT. The encoded protein is CASSHTTGNTEAFF.

This clonotype was detected ten times or more. The V call is TRBV20-1, the J call TRBJ2-1; D may be TRBD2 (5 bases). This CDR3 is 13 amino acids long. Trimming left V 2 bases short and J 9 bases short, with 14 bases between. Germline values: CDR1 DFQATT, CDR2 SNEGSKA (reference sequence). CDR3 sequence: CSARRLLVGEQFF. The CDR3 region has the DNA TGCAGTGCTAGAAGGTTACTAGTCGGTGAGCAGTTCTTC.

The chain employs TRBV20-1 and TRBJ2-1, with a possible D match to TRBD2 (5 bases). The V end was cut by 3 bases, the J end by 8 bases, with 17 bases between. The CDR3 is made up of 14 amino acids. Germline CDR1 and CDR2: DFQATT and SNEGSKA (reference sequence). The CDR3 protein is CSASRGRGVDEQFF. CDR3 nucleotide sequence: TGCAGTGCTAGTCGGGGAAGAGGTGTAGATGAGCAGTTCTTC.

This clonotype showed up just a few times. The chain is built from TRBV29-1 and TRBJ2-3; D uncertain. CDR3 size: 14 residues. Germline loops: CDR1 SQVTM, CDR2 ANQGSEA. V lost 8 bases and J lost 0, with 15 bases in between. The CDR3 coding sequence is TGCAGCCTCTCCGGATATCCTAGCACAGATACGCAGTATTTT. Its translation is CSLSGYPSTDTQYF.

The sample holds a few counts of this clonotype. The chain couples TRBV9 to TRBJ1-1; D uncertain. With 2 bases removed from V and 1 base from J, the gap between germline ends came to 12 bases. The CDR3 length is 15 residues. Germline V gives CDR1 SGDLS, CDR2 YYNGEE. The CDR3 nucleotides read TGTGCCAGCAGCGTGATTGGCCAGCCGAACACTGAAGCTTTCTTT. Protein: CASSVIGQPNTEAFF. Filled out from reference TRBV9 and TRBJ1-1, the complete variable domain reads DSGVTQTPKHLITATGQRVTLRCSPRSGDLSVYWYQQSLDQGLQFLIQYYNGEERAKGNILERFSAQQFPDLHSELNLSSLELGDSALYFCASSVIGQPNTEAFFGQGTRLTVV.